This TCR beta chain is drawn from a study of blood T cells in healthy people across ages. Study-level points and caveats: Roughly linear age-related decline in beta diversity appeared, significant by age around 40. Compared with aged donors, long-lived donors showed fewer expanded clones, suggesting selection.

It was with a sample-barcoded 5' primer and a J-beta primer mix that a second PCR of roughly 7 to 12 cycles was run. Every sample returned 2.5 million or more CDR3-containing paired-end reads. TCRdb re-called the 5' RACE reads with MiXCR, one entry per CDR3 protein. The sample lists about 600,000 distinct CDR3 sequences, around half seen once, with around 23% in the top ten. The sample, about 9.2 milliliters of peripheral blood, was drawn from each donor. Remarks on this clonotype: What it recognizes is unknown.

The CDR3 has 17 amino acids. Germline-derived CDR1 and CDR2 are SNHLY and FYNNEI. Trimming took 6 bases from V and 1 from J, leaving 19 bases between them. The receptor's source is a man older than 75 in good health. This rearrangement joins TRBV2 to TRBJ2-1; D is perhaps TRBD2 (5 bases). Sample: blood. CDR3 bases: TGTGCCAGCAGGGGCCCCCGGGGAGTGGAATCCTACAATGAGCAGTTCTTC. It translates to CASRGPRGVESYNEQFF. Combining the CDR3 with reference TRBV2 and TRBJ2-1 gives the whole variable domain EPEVTQTPSHQVTQMGQEVILRCVPISNHLYFYWYRQILGQKVEFLVSFYNNEISEKSEIFDDQFSVERPDGSNFTLKIRSTKLEDSAMYFCASRGPRGVESYNEQFFGPGTRLTVL.